The clone carrying this T cell receptor beta chain was counted at least ten times. This sample stems from a study of T cell repertoires in cytomegalovirus infection. The wider study: Indicated by public TCR beta signatures were CMV infection and matching HLA type.

TCRdb reanalysed the reads using MiXCR and keeps one entry per CDR3 protein. The sample carries about 210,000 distinct CDR3 sequences, 5% to 8.5% recorded once. This clonotype was sampled from a human donor in good health (CMV status not recorded). Some clones in this sample may be carry-over from other donors' samples. Sequenced material: PBMCs.

The CDR3 DNA sequence: TGCGCCAGCAGCTCCCTGGCAGGGGGGAACACTGAAGCTTTCTTT. Translation gives CASSSLAGGNTEAFF. The chain recombines TRBV5-1 with TRBJ1-1; TRBD1 aligns across 7 bases. This CDR3 has 15 residues. Trimming took 3 bases from V and 1 from J; bases not matched to a gene: 6. Germline CDR1 and CDR2: SGHRS and YFSETQ.